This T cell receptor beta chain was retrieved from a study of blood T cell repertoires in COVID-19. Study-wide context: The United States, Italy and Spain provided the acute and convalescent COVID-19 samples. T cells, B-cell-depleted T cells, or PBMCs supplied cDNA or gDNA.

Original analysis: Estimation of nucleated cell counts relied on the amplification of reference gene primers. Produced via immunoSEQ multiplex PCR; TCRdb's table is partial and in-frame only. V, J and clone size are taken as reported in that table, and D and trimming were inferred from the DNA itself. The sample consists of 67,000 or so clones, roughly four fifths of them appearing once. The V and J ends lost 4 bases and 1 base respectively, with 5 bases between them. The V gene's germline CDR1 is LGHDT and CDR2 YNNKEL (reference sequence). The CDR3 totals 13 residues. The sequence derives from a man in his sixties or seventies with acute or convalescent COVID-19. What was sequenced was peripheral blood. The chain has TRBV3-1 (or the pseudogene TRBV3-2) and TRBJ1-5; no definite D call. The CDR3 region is CASSPQSNQPQHF. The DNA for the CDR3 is TGTGCCAGCAGCCCCCAGAGCAATCAGCCCCAGCATTTT.